This T cell receptor (beta chain) came from a study of cytomegalovirus exposure and HLA in healthy donors. PCR involved 60 Vbeta and 13 Jbeta primers. The data were produced by immunoSEQ multiplex PCR, yet TCRdb's version contains in-frame clones alone and is incomplete. There are 190,000 or so clones in the sample; 80% occur only once, and about 0.64% lies in the top ten. CDR3 size: 16 residues. Trimming took 0 bases from V and 1 from J; bases not matched to a gene: 3. CDR1 is MNHEY and CDR2 is SVGAGI in the germline V gene. Study findings and constraints: A later analysis found that most CMV-associated TCR beta chains appeared HLA-restricted. Productive status was seen about 90% or about 30% of the time for most TCR beta V segments in an earlier analysis. Roughly uniform sequencing depth across donors was assumed, possibly incorrectly. The study flagged roughly 160 TCR beta chains as cytomegalovirus-associated.

In regard to this clone: Antigen: not known.

Sequenced input: PBMCs. The origin of this receptor is a boy younger than 18 in good health and CMV-seronegative. This chain links TRBV6-5 with TRBJ2-5; 9 bases are a match to TRBD2. The CDR3 nucleotides are TGTGCCAGCAGTTACTCCGGGCGGGGGGGCCAAGAGACCCAGTACTTC. Amino acid sequence: CASSYSGRGGQETQYF.